This T cell receptor (beta chain) was recorded in a study of tumor-infiltrating lymphocytes in primary liver carcinoma. Across the study: Sample yields of productive TCRbeta reads, ranging from roughly 3.65 to 7.13 million, were similar across tissue types. Study-wide findings and caveats: The study found a significantly higher top-250-clone fraction in tumors than in blood (p = 0.039).

V lost 8 bases to trimming and J lost 0 bases, with 9 bases between them. CDR1 MGHRA and CDR2 YSYEKL come from the germline V gene. The CDR3 is 13 residues long. The source material, roughly 20-31 mg of unsorted bulk tissue, was used to co-extract RNA and DNA. Chronic HBV infection, untreated so far, was present in the patients. TCR beta cDNA was prepared out of roughly 490 ng total RNA by means of a constant-region primer. Slightly modified ARM-PCR, run as three nested multiplex PCR rounds, produced the TCR beta libraries. A C-beta reverse primer was combined with TRBV1-TRBV30 forward primers in the first two PCR rounds, and each round had 10 cycles. TCRdb re-called the multiplex PCR reads through MiXCR, storing one row per CDR3 protein. The repertoire holds more than 75,000 distinct CDR3 sequences, with around 70% as singletons. This clonotype was picked up many times. No antigen is known for it.

Sequencing was performed on liver tumor tissue from sampling region 1. Subset in this sample: tumor region T1, superior pole. The rearrangement joins TRBV4-1 to TRBJ2-3, with unresolved D. The sequence derives from a man aged 40-50 years with primary liver carcinoma and hepatitis B virus infection. This CDR3 reads CASGKISTDTQYF. The CDR3 DNA sequence: TGCGCCAGCGGGAAAATTAGCACAGATACGCAGTATTTT.